The 6 T cell receptor beta chains given below trace back to one sample, sequenced in a study of T cell responses to AZD1222 COVID-19 vaccine. TCRdb's table, derived via immunoSEQ multiplex PCR, lists solely in-frame clones and lacks some. The data hold 95,000 to 150,000 clones, with 85% to 90% observed a single time. The specimen was peripheral blood, collected on day 0 of MenACWY control vaccination. Receptors were obtained from an adult in good health.

This clone was picked up a small number of times. CDR3 nucleotide sequence: TGTGCCATCAGCGCGGGACAGGGGGCTTTGGCTTTCTTT. Protein sequence: CAISAGQGALAFF. The chain employs TRBV10-3 and TRBJ1-1, with 12 bases fitting TRBD1. This CDR3 is 13 amino acids long. Per the germline V gene, CDR1 is ENHRY and CDR2 is SYGVKD. V dropped 6 bases and J dropped 11; count of bases not matched to a gene: 7.

The chain employs TRBV7-9 and TRBJ1-1; D unresolved. The CDR3 is 13 amino acids. Germline loops: CDR1 SEHNR, CDR2 FQNEAQ (reference sequence). V gave up 5 bases and J gave up 5 bases, with 12 bases separating them. The CDR3 reads CASSPGGRTEAFF. The CDR3 DNA follows: TGTGCCAGCAGCCCGGGAGGAAGGACTGAAGCTTTCTTT.

The chain joins TRBV11-2 to TRBJ2-7, with D perhaps TRBD1 or TRBD2 (5 bases each). This CDR3 contains 13 residues. Between the trimmed V and J ends, which lost 5 bases and 3 bases, there was a span of 11 bases. CDR1 and CDR2 (germline): SGHAT, FQNNGV. The CDR3 loop is CASSPGTIYEQYF. The DNA for the CDR3 is TGTGCCAGCAGCCCTGGGACGATCTACGAGCAGTACTTC.

This clone was counted a single time. CDR3 loop: CASSFVDKGRTEAFF. In DNA, the CDR3 is TGTGCCAGCAGTTTTGTGGATAAGGGCCGCACTGAAGCTTTCTTT. The chain employs TRBV27 and TRBJ1-1; D is unresolved. The CDR3 is 15 amino acids. V was shortened by 3 bases and J by 4 bases, with 15 bases between the two germline ends. Germline lookup yields CDR1 MNHEY and CDR2 SMNVEV (reference sequence).

The chain employs TRBV7-9 and TRBJ1-4; 9 bases agree with TRBD1. This CDR3 contains 16 residues. With V trimmed by 5 bases and J by 2 bases, 6 bases remained unmatched. Germline V gene data show CDR1 as SEHNR and CDR2 as FQNEAQ (reference sequence). In DNA, the CDR3 is TGTGCCAGCAGCCCCCCGGGACAGGGTACTAATGAAAAACTGTTTTTT. Its protein product is CASSPPGQGTNEKLFF.

This clone was seen once. One end of the junction fails to match germline, which may point to a read error. The chain combines TRBV12-3 or TRBV12-4 with TRBJ2-4; D perhaps matches TRBD2 (6 bases). The CDR3 runs 11 residues. CDR3 DNA: TGTGCCAGCAGTTTCCGGGACTCGGTGGAATTC. The encoded protein is CASSFRDSVEF.